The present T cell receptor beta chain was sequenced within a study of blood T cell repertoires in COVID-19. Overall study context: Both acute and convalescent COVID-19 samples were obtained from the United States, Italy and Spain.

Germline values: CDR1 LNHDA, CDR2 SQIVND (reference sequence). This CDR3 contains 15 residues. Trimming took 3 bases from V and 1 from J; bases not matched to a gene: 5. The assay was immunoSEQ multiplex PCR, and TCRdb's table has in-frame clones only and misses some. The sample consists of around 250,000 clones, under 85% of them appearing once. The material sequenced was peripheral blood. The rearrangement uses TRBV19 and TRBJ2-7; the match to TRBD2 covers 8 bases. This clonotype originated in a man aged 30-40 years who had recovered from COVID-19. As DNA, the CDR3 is TGTGCCAGTAGTATTGACGGGGGGGGTTCCTACGAGCAGTACTTC. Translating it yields CASSIDGGGSYEQYF.